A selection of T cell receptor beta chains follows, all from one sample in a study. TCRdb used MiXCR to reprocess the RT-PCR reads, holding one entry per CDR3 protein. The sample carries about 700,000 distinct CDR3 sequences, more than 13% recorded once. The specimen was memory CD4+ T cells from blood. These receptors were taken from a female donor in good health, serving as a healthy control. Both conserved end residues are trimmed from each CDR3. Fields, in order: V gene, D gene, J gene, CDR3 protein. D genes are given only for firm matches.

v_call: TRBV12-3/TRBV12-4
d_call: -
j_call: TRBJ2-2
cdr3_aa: AISQQNTGELF

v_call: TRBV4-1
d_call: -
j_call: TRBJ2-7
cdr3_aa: ASSQDGSGDEQY

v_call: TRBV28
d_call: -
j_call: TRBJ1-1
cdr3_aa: ASRHPTAEAF

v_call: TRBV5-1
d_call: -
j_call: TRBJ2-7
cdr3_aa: ASSLEGGDYGEQY

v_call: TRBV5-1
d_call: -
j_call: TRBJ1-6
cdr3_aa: ASSLPGRGSPLH

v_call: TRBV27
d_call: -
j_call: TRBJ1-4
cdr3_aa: ASRAGGAYEKLF

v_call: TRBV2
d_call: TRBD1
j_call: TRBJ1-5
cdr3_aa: ASSGQGAGQPQH

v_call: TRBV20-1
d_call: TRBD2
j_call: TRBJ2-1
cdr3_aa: SARDAAGKNNEQF

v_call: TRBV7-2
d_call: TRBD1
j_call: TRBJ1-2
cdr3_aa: ASSPGGQGRIAYGYT

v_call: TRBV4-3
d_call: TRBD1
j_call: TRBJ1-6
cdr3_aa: ASSQDPTAGGAVGGSPLH

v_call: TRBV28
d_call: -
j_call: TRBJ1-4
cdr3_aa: ASSKGGASEKLF

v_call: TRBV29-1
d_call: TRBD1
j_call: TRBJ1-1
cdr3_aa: STKQGAWTEAF

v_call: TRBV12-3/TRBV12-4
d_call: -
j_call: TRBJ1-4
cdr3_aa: ASSFAGGSEKLF

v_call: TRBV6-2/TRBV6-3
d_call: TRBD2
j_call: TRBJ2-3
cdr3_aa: ASRRDLAGYTQY

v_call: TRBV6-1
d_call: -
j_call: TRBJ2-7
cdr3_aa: AAGSPRSYEQY

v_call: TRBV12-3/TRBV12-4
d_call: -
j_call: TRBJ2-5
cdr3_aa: ASSLPPRGTQY

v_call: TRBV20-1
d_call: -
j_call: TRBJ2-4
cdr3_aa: SARGSQLLAKNIQY

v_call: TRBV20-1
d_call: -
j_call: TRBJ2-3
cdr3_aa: SASGWGRWFPSTDTQY

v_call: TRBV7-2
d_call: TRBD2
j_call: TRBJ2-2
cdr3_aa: ASSPSGGATGELF

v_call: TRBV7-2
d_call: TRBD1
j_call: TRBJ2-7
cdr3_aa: ASSLDRGYFEQY

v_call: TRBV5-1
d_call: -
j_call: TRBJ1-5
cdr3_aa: ASSVDSLEPQH

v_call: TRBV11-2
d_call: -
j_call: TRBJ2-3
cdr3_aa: ASSPYSGGYNTQY

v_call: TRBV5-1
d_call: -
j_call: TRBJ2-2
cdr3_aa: ASSFQLPDSGELF

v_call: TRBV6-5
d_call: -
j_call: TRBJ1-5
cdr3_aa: ASSYSAVPAGQPQH

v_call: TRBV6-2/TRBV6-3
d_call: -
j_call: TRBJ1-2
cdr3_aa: ASSYQADSYGYT

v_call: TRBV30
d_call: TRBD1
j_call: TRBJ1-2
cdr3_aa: AWSRQGFYGYT

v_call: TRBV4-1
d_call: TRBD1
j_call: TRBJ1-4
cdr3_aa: ASSQEGGRKNEKLF

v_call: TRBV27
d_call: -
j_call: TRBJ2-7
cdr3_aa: ASTDSPHSYEQY

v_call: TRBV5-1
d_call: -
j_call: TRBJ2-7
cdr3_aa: ASSYDRTYEQY

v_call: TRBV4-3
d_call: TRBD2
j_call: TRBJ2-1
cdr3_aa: ASSPAGGRNYNEQF

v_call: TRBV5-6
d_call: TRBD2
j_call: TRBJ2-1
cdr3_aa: ASSFDVPGLAGGNNEQF

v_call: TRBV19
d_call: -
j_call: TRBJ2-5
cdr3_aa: ASSISSTSPQETQY

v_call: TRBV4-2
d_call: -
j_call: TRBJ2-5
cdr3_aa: ASSQDLGQGGETQY

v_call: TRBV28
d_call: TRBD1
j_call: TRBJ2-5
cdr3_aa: ASRRTGWETQY

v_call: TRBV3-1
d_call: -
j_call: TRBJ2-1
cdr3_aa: ATALDSTVKEQF

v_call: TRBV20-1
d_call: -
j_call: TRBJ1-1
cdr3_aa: SAREGGMNTEAF

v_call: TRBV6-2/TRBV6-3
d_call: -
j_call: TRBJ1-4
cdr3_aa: ASSSARDGEKLF

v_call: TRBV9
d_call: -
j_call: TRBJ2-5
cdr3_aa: ASSVDSGLGETQY

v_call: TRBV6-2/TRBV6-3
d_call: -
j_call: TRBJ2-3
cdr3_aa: ASSYPQTGRDTQY

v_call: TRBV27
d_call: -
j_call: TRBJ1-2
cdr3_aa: ASSFTGYNYGYT

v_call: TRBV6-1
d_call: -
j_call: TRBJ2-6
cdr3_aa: ASRGAGGAGANVLT

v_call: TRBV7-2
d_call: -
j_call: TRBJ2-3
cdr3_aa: ASQRVGGTTDTQY

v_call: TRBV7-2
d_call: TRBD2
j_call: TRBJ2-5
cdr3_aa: ASSLDGTRTETQY

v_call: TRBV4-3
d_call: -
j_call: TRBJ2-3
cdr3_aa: ASSQSWRSKIKAGVTDTQY

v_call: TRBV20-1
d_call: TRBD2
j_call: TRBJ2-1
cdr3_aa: SATPLFGRANEQF

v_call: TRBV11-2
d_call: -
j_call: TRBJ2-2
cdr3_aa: ASITGRVANTGELF